The clone carrying this T cell receptor (beta chain) was recorded at least ten times. Its antigen is not identified. The data were obtained in a study of T-cell reconstitution after alpha-beta-depleted transplantation in children. Findings of the study overall: At around two months after transplant, the alpha-beta T cells were reportedly derived from several hundred expanded clones that came from non-depleted graft cells. Diversity and T-cell counts at one year after transplant derived mostly from new T cells. Some patients' high day-60 TCRbeta diversity was attributed to recipient cells surviving conditioning.

In germline, CDR1 is SQVTM, CDR2 ANQGSEA. This CDR3 spans 13 amino acids. Trimming removed 4 bases at V and 4 bases at J, with 14 bases between. Unique molecular identifiers featured in how the TCRbeta library was prepared. TCRdb reanalysed the PCR reads using MiXCR and keeps one entry per CDR3 protein. The table lists some 600,000 distinct CDR3 sequences, under 15% of them singletons, with 2.2% in the top ten. V usage is TRBV29-1 and J usage is TRBJ2-7; D unclear. Sequenced here: PBMCs, mostly from graft donor cells, sampled 360 days after TCRalphabeta/CD19-depleted stem cell transplant. This receptor was obtained from a male patient younger than 18 who had a stem cell transplant for acute myeloid leukemia, so the T cells may come from the graft donor. This CDR3 reads CSVARPAPYEQYF. CDR3 bases: TGCAGCGTTGCGAGACCAGCCCCTTACGAGCAGTACTTC.